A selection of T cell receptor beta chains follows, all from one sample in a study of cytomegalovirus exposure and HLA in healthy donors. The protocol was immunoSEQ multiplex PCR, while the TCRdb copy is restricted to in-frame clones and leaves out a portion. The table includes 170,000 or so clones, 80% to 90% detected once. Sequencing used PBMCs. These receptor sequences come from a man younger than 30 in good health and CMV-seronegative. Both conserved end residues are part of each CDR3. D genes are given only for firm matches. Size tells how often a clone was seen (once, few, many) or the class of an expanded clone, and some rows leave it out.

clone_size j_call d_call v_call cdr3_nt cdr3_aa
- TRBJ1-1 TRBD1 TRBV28 TGTGCCAGCAGCTCTGACTTCCGGGACAGCTGGAACACTGAAGCTTTCTTT CASSSDFRDSWNTEAFF
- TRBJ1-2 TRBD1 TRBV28 TGTGCCAGCAGAAACAGGGGTTCCGATGGCTACACCTTC CASRNRGSDGYTF
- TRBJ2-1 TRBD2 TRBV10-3 TGTGCCATCAGTGAGTCGACTAGCGGGAGGGTTAGTGAGCAGTTCTTC CAISESTSGRVSEQFF
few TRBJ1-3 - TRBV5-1 TGCGCCAGCAGCTTGGAGGGCAGGGCGACGAGTACCATATATTTT CASSLEGRATSTIYF
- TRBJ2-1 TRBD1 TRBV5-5 TGTGCCAGCAGCTCTGGGGCGGACAGGCGAACCTACAATGAGCAGTTCTTC CASSSGADRRTYNEQFF
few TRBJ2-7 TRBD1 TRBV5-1 TGCGCCAGCAGCTTGTACGAGACAGGGTTCTACGAGCAGTACTTC CASSLYETGFYEQYF
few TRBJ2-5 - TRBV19 TGTGCCAGTAGTATTTGGCTCGCCGGGATCCAAGAGACCCAGTACTTC CASSIWLAGIQETQYF
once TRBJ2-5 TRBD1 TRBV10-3 TGTGCCATCAGTTCCCCGGGACAGCAAGAGACCCAGTACTTC CAISSPGQQETQYF
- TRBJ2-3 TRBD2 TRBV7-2 TGTGCCAGCAGCCCGCGGACTAGCGGAGGGGGGGATACGCAGTATTTT CASSPRTSGGGDTQYF
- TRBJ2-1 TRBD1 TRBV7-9 TGTGCCAGCAGCACGGGGACAGGAACTTACAATGAGCAGTTCTTC CASSTGTGTYNEQFF
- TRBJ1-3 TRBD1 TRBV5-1 TGCGCCAGCAGCCCCGGGACAGCTATTGGAAACACCATATATTTT CASSPGTAIGNTIYF
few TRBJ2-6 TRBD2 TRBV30 TGTGCCTGGACTAGCGGGGGATCTGGGGCCAACGTCCTGACTTTC CAWTSGGSGANVLTF
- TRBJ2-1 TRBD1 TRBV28 TGTGCCAGCAGCCCACCCGGGACAGGGGTCGATGAGCAGTTCTTC CASSPPGTGVDEQFF
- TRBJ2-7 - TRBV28 TGTGCCAGCAGTCATGGGGACATCTACGAGCAGTACTTC CASSHGDIYEQYF
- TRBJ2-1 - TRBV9 TGTGCCAGCAGCCCCAGCGAGAAGAAGATATACAATGAGCAGTTCTTC CASSPSEKKIYNEQFF
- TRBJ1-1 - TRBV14 TGTGCCAGCAGCCCCCAGGGGAACACTGAAGCTTTCTTT CASSPQGNTEAFF
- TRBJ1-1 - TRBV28 TGTGCCAGCTGGACCTTTGGGACACACCTGAACACTGAAGCTTTCTTT CASWTFGTHLNTEAFF
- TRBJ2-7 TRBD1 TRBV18 TGTGCCAGCTCACAAGGGGACAGTGTCGGCTACGAGCAGTACTTC CASSQGDSVGYEQYF
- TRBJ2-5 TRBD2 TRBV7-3 TGTGCCAGCAGCTTGGGGACTAGCGGGAGGGCAGAGACCCAGTACTTC CASSLGTSGRAETQYF
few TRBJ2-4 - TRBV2 TGTGCCAGCAGTGAACCGAGTCACATTCAGTACTTC CASSEPSHIQYF
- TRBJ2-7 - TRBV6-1 TGTGCCAGCCGACAAAAACCCTACTCTTACGAGCAGTACTTC CASRQKPYSYEQYF
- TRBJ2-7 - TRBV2 TGTGCCAGCAGTGAGGGCAGGGAGGTGCCCGAGCAGTACTTC CASSEGREVPEQYF
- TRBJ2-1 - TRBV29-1 TGCAGCGTTTACACAGGGGGGGAGAATGAGCAGTTCTTC CSVYTGGENEQFF
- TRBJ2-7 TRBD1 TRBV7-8 TGTGCCAGCAGCTTACTTAAAAGGACAGGGGAGTACTTC CASSLLKRTGEYF
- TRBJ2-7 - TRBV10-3 TGTGCCACCTCTGTGGGCGCCGTCCACGAGCAGTACTTC CATSVGAVHEQYF
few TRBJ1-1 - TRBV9 TGTGCCAGCAGCCCCCGGGCAGGGGACACTGAAGCTTTCTTT CASSPRAGDTEAFF
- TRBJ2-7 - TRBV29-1 TGCAGCGTTGTATCCTCCCCCTTCTACGAGCAGTACTTC CSVVSSPFYEQYF